The T cell receptor (beta chain) under discussion was sequenced for a study of T cells in Graves' hyperthyroidism and ophthalmopathy. RNA transcripts yielded amplified TCR beta CDR3 regions. In the first-round RT-PCR of the TCR CDR3, the HTBI primer set was used. Using its own MiXCR run on the multiplex PCR reads, TCRdb lists one record per CDR3 protein. Of approximately 560,000 distinct CDR3 sequences listed, around a sixth were seen once; the top ten hold under 8%. Study observations and caveats: From stable hyperthyroidism, ophthalmopathy was separated by a 13 V-J model.

Subjects aged 18 to 65 presented with newly diagnosed hyperthyroidism of less than 2 months' duration. Lactation, pregnancy, other autoimmune disease or uncontrolled infection excluded patients. CDR1 and CDR2 (germline): MNHEY, SVGAGI. The V gene end was trimmed by 2 bases and the J gene end by 0 bases; junction bases not matched to a gene: 12. The CDR3 runs to 18 residues. A remark on this clonotype: Its antigen remains unidentified.

The chain has TRBV6-5 and TRBJ2-7; 8 bases are shared with TRBD2. The TCR was taken from a woman between 25 and 40 years old with Graves' hyperthyroidism. The sample consisted of blood. CDR3 region: CASSYLEVDGTSSYEQYF. Written as DNA, the CDR3 is TGTGCCAGCAGTTACCTAGAGGTCGACGGGACTAGCTCCTACGAGCAGTACTTC.